Listed below are T cell receptor beta chains from one sample, sequenced in a study of memory CD4+ T cells and cytomegalovirus serostatus. Profiling relied on immunoSEQ multiplex PCR, and the TCRdb table lists in-frame clones only, not all of them. The table lists tens of thousands of clones, roughly 80% of them singletons, with less than 1.2% in the top ten. Sequenced sample: memory CD4+ T cells from blood. These receptor sequences come from an adult in good health and CMV-seronegative. Each CDR3 is given with its conserved first and last residue. The D gene is left open where the match is weak. Clone size is stated in some rows and not others, as once, few, many or a class when expanded.

J gene	V gene	D gene	clone size	CDR3 protein	CDR3 DNA
TRBJ2-5	TRBV27	TRBD2	-	CASSSGLAGIAETQYF	TGTGCCAGCAGTTCCGGACTAGCGGGGATCGCGGAGACCCAGTACTTC
TRBJ2-7	TRBV28	-	-	CASMRDSRSEQYF	TGTGCCAGCATGCGGGACAGCCGTAGTGAGCAGTACTTC
TRBJ1-1	TRBV5-1	-	few	CASSFQGPVGEAFF	TGCGCCAGCAGCTTCCAGGGTCCCGTCGGTGAAGCTTTCTTT
TRBJ2-7	TRBV6-5	TRBD1	-	CASRPDRANYEQYF	TGTGCCAGCAGGCCCGACAGGGCGAACTACGAGCAGTACTTC
TRBJ1-4	TRBV10-3	-	few	CAIRDSATNEKLFF	TGTGCCATCAGGGACAGTGCAACTAATGAAAAACTGTTTTTT
TRBJ1-1	TRBV18	-	-	CASSPPGGRDTEAFF	TGTGCCAGCTCACCTCCCGGGGGTCGGGACACTGAAGCTTTCTTT
TRBJ2-7	TRBV18	-	-	CASSLGLYEQYF	TGTGCCAGCTCGCTTGGGCTTTACGAGCAGTACTTC
TRBJ2-3	TRBV7-2	-	few	CASSLAWSRADTQYF	TGTGCCAGCAGCTTAGCGTGGTCAAGGGCAGATACGCAGTATTTT
TRBJ2-3	TRBV5-6	-	-	CASSLEQGGYLDTQYF	TGTGCCAGCAGCTTGGAGCAGGGAGGTTATTTAGATACGCAGTATTTT
TRBJ2-3	TRBV18	TRBD2	once	CASSPIAGGYTDTQYF	TGTGCCAGCTCACCAATAGCGGGGGGATACACAGATACGCAGTATTTT
TRBJ2-7	TRBV5-1	TRBD1	few	CASSYQQGSGEQYF	TGCGCCAGCAGCTATCAACAGGGGAGCGGCGAGCAGTACTTC
TRBJ2-2	TRBV7-2	TRBD2	-	CASSLGLAGLGTGELFF	TGTGCCAGCAGCTTAGGACTAGCGGGTCTAGGCACCGGGGAGCTGTTTTTT
TRBJ2-1	TRBV27	-	-	CASSLWTRQGAGNEQFF	TGTGCCAGCAGTTTATGGACTAGACAGGGAGCGGGGAATGAGCAGTTCTTC
TRBJ2-6	TRBV6-5	TRBD1	once	CASSYGTGAGANVLTF	TGTGCCAGCAGTTACGGGACAGGAGCTGGGGCCAACGTCCTGACTTTC
TRBJ2-1	TRBV9	-	-	CASSVVGGEQFF	TGTGCCAGCAGCGTAGTGGGGGGTGAGCAGTTCTTC
TRBJ1-2	TRBV19	-	medium-sized	CATGPGYTF	TGTGCCACGGGGCCTGGCTACACCTTC
TRBJ2-5	TRBV5-4	TRBD1	-	CASSLEKGALQETQYF	TGTGCCAGCAGCTTGGAAAAGGGGGCTTTACAAGAGACCCAGTACTTC
TRBJ1-1	TRBV13	-	-	CASSLGGQKAFF	TGTGCCAGCAGCTTAGGGGGGCAGAAAGCTTTCTTT
TRBJ2-1	TRBV11-2	-	-	CASSLDIGGGYNEQFF	TGTGCCAGCAGCTTAGACATCGGAGGGGGCTACAATGAGCAGTTCTTC
TRBJ2-7	TRBV20-1	-	-	CSAAQGYEQYF	TGCAGTGCAGCTCAGGGATACGAGCAGTACTTC
TRBJ2-1	TRBV11-2	TRBD1	-	CASSPGTGAYNEQFF	TGTGCCAGCAGCCCCGGGACAGGCGCCTACAATGAGCAGTTCTTC
TRBJ1-5	TRBV7-8	-	-	CASSPPGDQPQHF	TGTGCCAGCAGCCCGCCAGGGGATCAGCCCCAGCATTTT
TRBJ2-5	TRBV11-2	TRBD1	-	CASSPGTGGETQYF	TGTGCCAGCAGCCCCGGGACAGGGGGAGAGACCCAGTACTTC
TRBJ1-5	TRBV18	-	-	CASSPLGQPSNQPQHF	TGTGCCAGCTCACCATTAGGACAGCCTAGCAATCAGCCCCAGCATTTT
TRBJ1-5	TRBV7-9	-	few	CASSLGPGFNQPQHF	TGTGCCAGCAGCTTAGGACCAGGGTTTAATCAGCCCCAGCATTTT
TRBJ1-1	TRBV5-4	-	-	CASSLKGRDTEAFF	TGTGCCAGCAGCTTGAAGGGTAGGGACACTGAAGCTTTCTTT
TRBJ1-1	TRBV11-2	-	-	CASSRVLGGSGTEAFF	TGTGCCAGCAGTCGAGTTCTGGGGGGAAGTGGCACTGAAGCTTTCTTT
TRBJ2-6	TRBV14	-	-	CASSPPVQAGANVLTF	TGTGCCAGCAGCCCCCCCGTACAGGCTGGGGCCAACGTCCTGACTTTC
TRBJ1-2	TRBV6-6	-	-	CASSSPGATDYGYTF	TGTGCCAGCAGCAGTCCCGGAGCCACGGACTATGGCTACACCTTC
TRBJ2-1	TRBV11-2	-	-	CASSLDGGREQFF	TGTGCCAGCAGCTTAGATGGGGGGCGCGAGCAGTTCTTC
TRBJ1-1	TRBV11-2	-	-	CASSLDKARRFFLNTEAFF	TGTGCCAGCAGCTTAGATAAGGCCCGGAGGTTTTTCTTAAACACTGAAGCTTTCTTT
TRBJ2-7	TRBV5-1	-	-	CASSWGQTSYEQYF	TGCGCCAGCAGCTGGGGCCAGACCTCCTACGAGCAGTACTTC
TRBJ1-2	TRBV28	-	-	CASSQHIEPNYGYTF	TGTGCCAGCAGCCAGCATATTGAACCTAACTATGGCTACACCTTC
TRBJ2-6	TRBV19	-	-	CASSMESSGANVLTF	TGTGCCAGTAGTATGGAGAGCTCTGGGGCCAACGTCCTGACTTTC
TRBJ2-1	TRBV4-3	TRBD1	-	CASSQGRNRGNNEQFF	TGCGCCAGCAGCCAAGGGAGGAACAGGGGGAACAATGAGCAGTTCTTC
TRBJ1-2	TRBV20-1	-	-	CITTANYGYTF	TGCATCACTACGGCTAACTATGGCTACACCTTC
TRBJ2-1	TRBV4-1	-	-	CASSRLKAAGNEQFF	TGCGCCAGCAGCCGCCTTAAAGCCGCGGGGAATGAGCAGTTCTTC
TRBJ1-1	TRBV10-3	TRBD1	-	CAISDRQGSDTEAFF	TGTGCCATCAGTGATAGACAGGGGTCGGACACTGAAGCTTTCTTT
TRBJ1-1	TRBV11-2	-	-	CASSFPRGGTEAFF	TGTGCCAGCAGCTTTCCCAGGGGCGGCACTGAAGCTTTCTTT
TRBJ1-3	TRBV4-3	-	-	CASSQGGGGNTIYF	TGCGCCAGCAGCCAAGGCGGGGGAGGAAACACCATATATTTT
TRBJ2-7	TRBV7-2	TRBD2	-	CASRRGRSGTRLNEQYF	TGTGCCAGCAGGAGAGGGCGTTCCGGGACTAGACTTAACGAGCAGTACTTC
TRBJ1-4	TRBV7-9	-	-	CASSPRAEGEKLFF	TGTGCCAGCAGCCCCAGGGCGGAGGGAGAAAAACTGTTTTTT
TRBJ2-4	TRBV18	TRBD2	-	CASSRTGGEDIQYF	TGTGCCAGCTCCCGTACCGGGGGGGAGGACATTCAGTACTTC
TRBJ2-2	TRBV7-2	TRBD2	-	CASSLGLAGVTGELFF	TGTGCCAGCAGCTTAGGACTAGCGGGGGTCACCGGGGAGCTGTTTTTT
TRBJ1-3	TRBV9	-	-	CASKGRAGNTIYF	TGTGCCAGCAAGGGACGAGCTGGAAACACCATATATTTT
TRBJ2-1	TRBV6-4	-	once	CASSDSRTGPYNEQFF	TGTGCCAGCAGTGACTCAAGGACGGGACCCTACAATGAGCAGTTCTTC
TRBJ1-4	TRBV2	-	-	CASGGEKLFF	TGTGCCAGCGGGGGTGAAAAACTGTTTTTT
TRBJ2-3	TRBV5-4	TRBD1	-	CASRQTGASDTQYF	TGTGCCAGCAGGCAGACAGGGGCATCAGATACGCAGTATTTT